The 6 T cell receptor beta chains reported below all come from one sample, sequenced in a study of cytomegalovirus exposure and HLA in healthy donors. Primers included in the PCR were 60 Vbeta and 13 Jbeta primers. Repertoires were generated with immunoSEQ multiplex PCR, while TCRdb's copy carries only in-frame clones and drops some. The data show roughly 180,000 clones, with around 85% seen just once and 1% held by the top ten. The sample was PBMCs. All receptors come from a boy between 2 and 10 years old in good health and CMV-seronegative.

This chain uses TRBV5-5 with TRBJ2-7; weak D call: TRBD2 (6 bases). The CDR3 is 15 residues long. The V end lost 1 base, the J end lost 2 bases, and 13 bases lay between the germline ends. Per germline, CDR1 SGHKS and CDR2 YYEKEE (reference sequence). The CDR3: CASSLLGGSPYEQYF. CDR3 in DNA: TGTGCCAGCAGCTTGCTGGGGGGATCCCCCTACGAGCAGTACTTC.

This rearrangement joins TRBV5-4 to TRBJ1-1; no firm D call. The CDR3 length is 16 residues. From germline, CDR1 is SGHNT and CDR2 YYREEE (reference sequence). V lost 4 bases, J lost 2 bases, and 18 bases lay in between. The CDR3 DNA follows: TGTGCCAGCAGCCAAAAGCGTGGTCGACGTAACACTGAAGCTTTCTTT. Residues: CASSQKRGRRNTEAFF. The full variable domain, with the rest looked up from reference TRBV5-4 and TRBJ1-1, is ETGVTQSPTHLIKTRGQQVTLRCSSQSGHNTVSWYQQALGQGPQFIFQYYREEENGRGNFPPRFSGLQFPNYSSELNVNALELDDSALYLCASSQKRGRRNTEAFFGQGTRLTVV.

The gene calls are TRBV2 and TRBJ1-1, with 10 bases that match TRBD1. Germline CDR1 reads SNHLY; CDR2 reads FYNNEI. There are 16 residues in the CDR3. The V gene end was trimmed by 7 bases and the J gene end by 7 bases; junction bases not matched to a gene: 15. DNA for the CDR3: TGTGCCAGCAATTTCTGGACAGGGGGGCTGTCTTATGAAGCTTTCTTT. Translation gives CASNFWTGGLSYEAFF.

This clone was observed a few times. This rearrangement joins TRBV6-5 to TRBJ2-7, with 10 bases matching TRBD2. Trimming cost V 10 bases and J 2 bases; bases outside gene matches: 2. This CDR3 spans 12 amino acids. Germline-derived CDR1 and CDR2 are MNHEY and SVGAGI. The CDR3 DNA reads TGTGCCATCCTAGCGGGAGCCTACGAGCAGTACTTC. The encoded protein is CAILAGAYEQYF.

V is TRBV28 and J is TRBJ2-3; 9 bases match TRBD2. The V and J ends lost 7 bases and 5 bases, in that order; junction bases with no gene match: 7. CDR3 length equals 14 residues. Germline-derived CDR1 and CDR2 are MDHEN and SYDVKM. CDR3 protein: CASTLGLARDTQYF. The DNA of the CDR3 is TGTGCCAGCACCCTAGGACTAGCGAGAGATACGCAGTATTTT.

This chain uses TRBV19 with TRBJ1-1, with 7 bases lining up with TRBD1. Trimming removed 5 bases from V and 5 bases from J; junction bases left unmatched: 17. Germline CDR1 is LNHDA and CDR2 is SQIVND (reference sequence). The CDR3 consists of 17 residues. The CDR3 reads CASSEQGLRLATTEAFF. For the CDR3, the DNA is TGTGCCAGTAGTGAACAGGGGTTGAGGCTCGCCACAACTGAAGCTTTCTTT.